The 26 T cell receptor beta chains below come from one sample, sequenced in a study of lymphopenia after photon versus proton radiotherapy. Data came from immunoSEQ multiplex PCR; TCRdb stores just in-frame clones and leaves some out. The sample shows more than 30,000 clones, 85% to 90% of them seen only once. Sequenced material: peripheral blood, taken from a patient treated with proton-based radiotherapy. These receptors came from a woman in her 70s with pancreatic cancer. Some clones in this sample may be carry-over from other donors' samples.

A word on this clone: Other nucleotide sequences from this sample produce the same CDR3. The chain links TRBV18 to TRBJ2-2; TRBD1 matches 8 bases. Trimming took 0 bases from V and 6 from J; bases not matched to a gene: 3. Germline V gene data show CDR1 as KGHSH and CDR2 as LQKENI. The CDR3 consists of 15 residues. The CDR3: CASSPPIRGPGELFF. As DNA, the CDR3 is TGTGCCAGCTCACCACCAATCAGGGGGCCCGGGGAGCTGTTTTTT. Variable domain in full (rest from reference TRBV18 and TRBJ2-2): NAGVMQNPRHLVRRRGQEARLRCSPMKGHSHVYWYRQLPEEGLKFMVYLQKENIIDESGMPKERFSAEFPKEGPSILRIQQVVRGDSAAYFCASSPPIRGPGELFFGEGSRLTVL.

The gene calls are TRBV2 and TRBJ2-7, with D tentatively TRBD1 or TRBD2 (5 bases each). CDR3 length: 11 amino acids. Germline V gene lookup returns CDR1 SNHLY and CDR2 FYNNEI. Trimming cost V 9 bases and J 9 bases, with 15 bases left between them. CDR3 amino acids: CARRDGQGQYF. CDR3 nucleotide sequence: TGTGCCAGGAGGGACGGTCAAGGGCAGTACTTC.

With respect to this clone: A much more abundant neighbour one base away suggests this may be a read error. The V call is TRBV2, the J call TRBJ1-2; no clear D. The germline V gene encodes CDR1 SNHLY and CDR2 FYNNEI. This CDR3 spans 12 amino acids. Written as DNA, the CDR3 is TGTACCAGCAGTGAACAGTTCTATGGCTACACCTTC. This codes for CTSSEQFYGYTF.

Points on this clone: Other DNA sequences of this sample code for an identical CDR3. The chain couples TRBV30 to TRBJ1-1; D is undetermined. The CDR3 is made up of 13 amino acids. Germline V gene data show CDR1 as GTSNPN and CDR2 as SVGIG (reference sequence). Trimming took off 1 base at V and 1 base at J, with 7 bases between the two ends. The CDR3, as DNA: TGTGCCTGGAGTGAACAGCAGAACACTGAAGCTTTCTTT. It codes for CAWSEQQNTEAFF.

The chain recombines TRBV28 with TRBJ1-5; D is possibly TRBD1 (5 bases). Germline V gene lookup returns CDR1 MDHEN and CDR2 SYDVKM. The CDR3 contains 17 residues. V lost 6 bases to trimming and J lost 4 bases, with 22 bases between them. As DNA, the CDR3 is TGTGCCAGCAGGGACCAGGGCAGCTTAGCTGGTAATCAGCCCCAGCATTTT. Translated, it gives CASRDQGSLAGNQPQHF.

CDR3 nucleotide sequence: TGTGCCAGCAGAACAGGGATGGGTCAGCCCCAGCATTTT. The encoded protein is CASRTGMGQPQHF. This sequence joins TRBV6-5 and TRBJ1-5; D perhaps matches TRBD1 (6 bases). CDR1 is MNHEY and CDR2 is SVGAGI in the germline V gene. CDR3 length equals 13 residues. V was cut by 6 bases and J by 6 bases, with 12 bases left in between.

This clone is a singleton in its sample. J is TRBJ2-1 and V is TRBV10-2, with a possible D match to TRBD2 (6 bases). V lost 2 bases and J 0 bases, leaving 17 bases between the germline ends. The CDR3 length is 18 residues. Germline V gene data show CDR1 as WSHSY and CDR2 as SAAADI. The CDR3 is CASSEGQGGWSSYNEQFF. Here the CDR3 DNA reads TGCGCCAGCAGTGAGGGTCAGGGAGGATGGAGCTCCTACAATGAGCAGTTCTTC.

The chain joins TRBV6-6 to TRBJ2-5; TRBD2 matches 10 bases. The CDR3 loop spans 16 amino acids. With 6 bases clipped from V and 0 bases from J, the junction kept 7 bases outside the gene matches. The germline CDR1 and CDR2 sequences are MNHNY and SVGAGI (reference sequence). Written as DNA, the CDR3 is TGTGCCAGCAGGGGGACTAGCGCCGGGTACCAAGAGACCCAGTACTTC. Translation gives CASRGTSAGYQETQYF.

The J gene is TRBJ1-4, the V gene TRBV4-1; D may be TRBD1 (6 bases). This CDR3 contains 15 residues. V was shortened by 2 bases and J by 6 bases, with 13 bases between the two germline ends. CDR1 and CDR2 (germline): MGHRA, YSYEKL. CDR3: CASSQHGTSHEKLFF. The CDR3 nucleotides are TGCGCCAGCAGCCAACACGGGACATCACATGAAAAACTGTTTTTT.

The chain employs TRBV6-1 and TRBJ2-7; D is uncertain. Trimming cost V 4 bases and J 3 bases, with 7 bases left between them. The CDR3 has 12 amino acids. The germline V gene encodes CDR1 MNHNS and CDR2 SASEGT. DNA for the CDR3: TGTGCCAGCAGTGGGTCCAGCTACGAGCAGTACTTC. It translates to CASSGSSYEQYF.

The table lists this clone with a count of one. The chain carries TRBV30 and TRBJ1-2; possible D gene TRBD1, 5 bases. Germline V gene data show CDR1 as GTSNPN and CDR2 as SVGIG (reference sequence). There are 15 residues in the CDR3. V was cut by 1 base and J by 7 bases, with 19 bases left in between. The CDR3 spells CAWSDRQLHRIGYTF. Written as DNA, the CDR3 is TGTGCCTGGAGTGACCGACAGCTCCACAGAATTGGCTACACCTTC.

This clone was picked up a small number of times. The chain employs TRBV28 and TRBJ1-5; TRBD1 is a possible D gene (5 bases). Trimming left V 6 bases short and J 6 bases short, with 12 bases between. Germline CDR1 and CDR2: MDHEN and SYDVKM. This CDR3 is built from 13 residues. This CDR3 is CASRGRPPQPQHF. In nucleotides, the CDR3 is TGTGCCAGCAGGGGGCGTCCGCCTCAGCCCCAGCATTTT.

The rearrangement uses TRBV6-6 and TRBJ1-2, with TRBD1 identical over 9 bases. The CDR3 consists of 14 residues. From germline, CDR1 is MNHNY and CDR2 SVGAGI (reference sequence). V trimming: 6 bases; J trimming: 2 bases; junction bases outside the gene matches: 4. Here the CDR3 reads CASRLGTGNYGYTF. The CDR3 coding sequence is TGTGCCAGCAGGCTTGGGACAGGGAACTATGGCTACACCTTC.

The V call is TRBV28, the J call TRBJ1-4, with D uncertain. This CDR3 has 16 amino acids. CDR1 is MDHEN, CDR2 SYDVKM, per germline. V dropped 5 bases and J dropped 0 bases, with 13 bases sitting between them. CDR3 nucleotides: TGTGCCAGCAGTCCTAGATACAACCCAACTAATGAAAAACTGTTTTTT. Amino acid sequence: CASSPRYNPTNEKLFF.

The V gene is TRBV25-1, the J gene TRBJ1-4; possible D gene TRBD1, 5 bases. The CDR3 covers 13 residues. CDR1 and CDR2 from the germline V gene are MGHDK and SYGVNS. The ends were cut back, 2 bases at V and 6 bases at J, with 7 bases in the middle. For the CDR3, the DNA is TGTGCCAGCAGTGAACAGGGCCATGAAAAACTGTTTTTT. Its translation is CASSEQGHEKLFF.

This chain uses TRBV30 with TRBJ1-1, with TRBD1 matching 9 bases. The CDR3 totals 13 residues. The germline CDR1 and CDR2 sequences are GTSNPN and SVGIG (reference sequence). V lost 8 bases to trimming and J lost 5 bases; unmatched junction nucleotides: 9. CDR3 amino acids: CASGQGIGTEAFF. CDR3 sequence (DNA): TGTGCCAGTGGACAGGGGATCGGGACTGAAGCTTTCTTT. The variable domain in full, with the rest retrieved from reference TRBV30 and TRBJ1-1, is SQTIHQWPATLVQPVGSPLSLECTVEGTSNPNLYWYRQAAGRGLQLLFYSVGIGQISSEVPQNLSASRPQDRQFILSSKKLLLSDSGFYLCASGQGIGTEAFFGQGTRLTVV.

The gene calls are TRBV7-6 and TRBJ2-4, with 8 bases matching TRBD2. This CDR3 has 14 residues. Losses at the gene ends were 4 bases for V and 8 bases for J; bases not matched to a gene: 7. The germline V gene has CDR1 SGHVS and CDR2 FNYEAQ. As DNA, the CDR3 is TGTGCCAGCAGCTCGGGACTAGTTAACGACATTCAGTACTTC. This gives the protein CASSSGLVNDIQYF.

The chain has TRBV7-9 and TRBJ2-2; TRBD2 matches at 8 bases. Germline V lookup: CDR1 SEHNR, CDR2 FQNEAQ (reference sequence). J lost 7 bases, V lost 5 bases, and 15 bases had no gene match. The CDR3 contains 17 residues. The CDR3 region is CASSPREAGERVGELFF. In nucleotides, the CDR3 is TGTGCCAGCAGCCCCAGGGAAGCGGGAGAGCGAGTCGGGGAGCTGTTTTTT.

This clone was seen once. V and J are TRBV7-9 and TRBJ2-6; no clear D gene. Germline V gives CDR1 SEHNR, CDR2 FQNEAQ (reference sequence). CDR3 size: 15 residues. V was shortened by 7 bases and J by 4 bases, with 14 bases between the two germline ends. The CDR3 DNA sequence: TGTGCCAGCACCTCGCGAGAGGCCGGGGCCAACGTCCTGACTTTC. Protein product: CASTSREAGANVLTF.

The V call is TRBV30, the J call TRBJ1-4; D ambiguous. CDR3 size: 13 residues. Germline V gene data show CDR1 as GTSNPN and CDR2 as SVGIG (reference sequence). V was clipped by 2 bases and J by 7 bases, with 11 bases between them. CDR3 in DNA: TGTGCCTGGAGTCCGGGGATCAGTGAAAAACTGTTTTTT. It yields the protein CAWSPGISEKLFF.

CDR3 DNA sequence: TGTGCCAGCAGCTTGGACTTGGGGGAGCTGTTTTTT. This sequence encodes CASSLDLGELFF. The V gene is TRBV5-4, the J gene TRBJ2-2; no firm D call. V lost 0 bases to trimming and J lost 8 bases, with 5 bases between them. The CDR3 has 12 amino acids. The germline V gene encodes CDR1 SGHNT and CDR2 YYREEE (reference sequence). Drawing the rest from reference TRBV5-4 and TRBJ2-2, the complete variable domain is ETGVTQSPTHLIKTRGQQVTLRCSSQSGHNTVSWYQQALGQGPQFIFQYYREEENGRGNFPPRFSGLQFPNYSSELNVNALELDDSALYLCASSLDLGELFFGEGSRLTVL.

The J gene is TRBJ1-1, the V gene TRBV30; D is undetermined. This CDR3 contains 13 residues. Looked up from germline, CDR1 is GTSNPN and CDR2 is SVGIG (reference sequence). V was shortened by 5 bases and J by 1 base, with 11 bases between the two germline ends. The CDR3 DNA is TGTGCCTGGGAGGCTGGACCGAACACTGAAGCTTTCTTT. Its protein is CAWEAGPNTEAFF.

The sample holds one count of this clone. The genes are TRBV7-2 and TRBJ2-7; possibly TRBD1 for D (6 bases). The CDR3 is 15 residues long. Trimming shortened V by 5 bases and J by 4 bases, and 18 bases separated the two germline ends. Per germline, CDR1 SGHTA and CDR2 FQGNSA. In DNA form, the CDR3 reads TGTGCCAGCAGCCCCGGACAGCCTAGTATGTACGAGCAGTACTTC. This sequence encodes CASSPGQPSMYEQYF. The full variable domain, completed using reference TRBV7-2 and TRBJ2-7, is GAGVSQSPSNKVTEKGKDVELRCDPISGHTALYWYRQSLGQGLEFLIYFQGNSAPDKSGLPSDRFSAERTGGSVSTLTIQRTQQEDSAVYLCASSPGQPSMYEQYFGPGTRLTVT.

This chain joins TRBV10-3 and TRBJ2-3, with D unclear. Germline V gene data show CDR1 as ENHRY and CDR2 as SYGVKD. The V end was cut by 0 bases, the J end by 0 bases, with 10 bases between. This CDR3 comprises 16 residues. As DNA, the CDR3 is TGTGCCATCAGTGAGTCGGCAAAGTCTAGCACAGATACGCAGTATTTT. Encoded protein: CAISESAKSSTDTQYF.

The chain carries TRBV7-9 and TRBJ2-5; the match to TRBD2 covers 11 bases. Germline CDR1 is SEHNR and CDR2 is FQNEAQ (reference sequence). Unmatched junction bases numbered 14, after V lost 5 bases and J lost 3 bases. This CDR3 has 18 residues. This CDR3 reads CASSPYSTSGKREETQYF. CDR3 coding DNA: TGTGCCAGCAGCCCCTACTCGACTAGCGGGAAGAGGGAAGAGACCCAGTACTTC.

CDR3 sequence (DNA): TGTGCCAGCAGCCAAACCCTAGCGGGAGGGCGGAATGAGCAGTTCTTC. This gives the protein CASSQTLAGGRNEQFF. The V gene is TRBV4-2, the J gene TRBJ2-1; 12 bases are shared with TRBD2. The CDR3 covers 16 residues. Germline V gene lookup returns CDR1 LGHNA and CDR2 YNFKEQ. J lost 7 bases, V lost 2 bases, and 6 bases had no gene match.